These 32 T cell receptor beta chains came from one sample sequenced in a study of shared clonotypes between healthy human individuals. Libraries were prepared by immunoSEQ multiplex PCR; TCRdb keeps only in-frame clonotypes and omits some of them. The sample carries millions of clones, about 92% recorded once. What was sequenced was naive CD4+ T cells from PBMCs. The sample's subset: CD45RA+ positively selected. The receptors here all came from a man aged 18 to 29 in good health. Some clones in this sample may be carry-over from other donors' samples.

The CDR3 DNA is TGTGCCAGCTCACCAACCCCCGAGGAAAAACTGTTTTTT. Translation: CASSPTPEEKLFF. The V call is TRBV18, the J call TRBJ1-4; D gene uncertain. Germline CDR1 is KGHSH and CDR2 is LQKENI. CDR3 length: 13 amino acids. The V gene lost 2 bases and the J gene lost 8 bases, with 9 bases spanning the gap.

CDR3 protein: CASSAEGRRTNQPQHF. CDR3 nucleotides: TGTGCCAGCAGCGCGGAGGGGAGAAGAACTAATCAGCCCCAGCATTTT. J is TRBJ1-5 and V is TRBV5-6; the D gene is possibly TRBD1 (5 bases). There are 16 residues in the CDR3. V was clipped by 4 bases and J by 4 bases, with 18 bases between them. Germline values: CDR1 SGHDT, CDR2 YYEEEE.

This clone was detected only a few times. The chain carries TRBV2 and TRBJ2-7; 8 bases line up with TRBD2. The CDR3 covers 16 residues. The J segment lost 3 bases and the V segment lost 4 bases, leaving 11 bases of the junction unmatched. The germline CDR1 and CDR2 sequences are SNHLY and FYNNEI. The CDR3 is CASSGRTSGPGYEQYF. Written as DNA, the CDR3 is TGTGCCAGCAGTGGACGAACTAGCGGCCCCGGCTACGAGCAGTACTTC.

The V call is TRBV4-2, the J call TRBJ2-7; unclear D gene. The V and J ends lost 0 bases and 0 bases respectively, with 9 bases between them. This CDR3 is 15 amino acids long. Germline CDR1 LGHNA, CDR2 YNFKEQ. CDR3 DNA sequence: TGTGCCAGCAGCCAAGATATGGATAGCTCCTACGAGCAGTACTTC. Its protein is CASSQDMDSSYEQYF.

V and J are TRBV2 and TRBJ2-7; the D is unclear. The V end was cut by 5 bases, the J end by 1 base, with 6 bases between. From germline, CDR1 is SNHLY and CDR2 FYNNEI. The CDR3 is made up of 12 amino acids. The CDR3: CASSLESYEQYF. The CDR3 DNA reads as TGTGCCAGCAGTTTAGAGTCCTACGAGCAGTACTTC.

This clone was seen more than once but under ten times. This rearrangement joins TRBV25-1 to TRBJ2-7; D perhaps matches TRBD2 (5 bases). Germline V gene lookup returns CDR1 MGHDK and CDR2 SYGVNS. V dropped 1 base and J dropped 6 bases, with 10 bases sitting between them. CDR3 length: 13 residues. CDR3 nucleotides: TGTGCCAGCAGTGAATCCGGGGTGTCCGAGCAGTACTTC. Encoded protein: CASSESGVSEQYF.

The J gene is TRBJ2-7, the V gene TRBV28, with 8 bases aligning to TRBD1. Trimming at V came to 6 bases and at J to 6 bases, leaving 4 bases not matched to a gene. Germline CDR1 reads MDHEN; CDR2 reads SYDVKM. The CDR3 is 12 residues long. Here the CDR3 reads CASRKTGVEQYF. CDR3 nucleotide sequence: TGTGCCAGCAGAAAGACAGGGGTCGAGCAGTACTTC.

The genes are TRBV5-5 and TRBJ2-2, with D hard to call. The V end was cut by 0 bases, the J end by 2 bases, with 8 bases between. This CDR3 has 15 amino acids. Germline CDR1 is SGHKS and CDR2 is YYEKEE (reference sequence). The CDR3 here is CASSLAPHNTGELFF. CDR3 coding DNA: TGTGCCAGCAGCTTGGCCCCTCACAACACCGGGGAGCTGTTTTTT.

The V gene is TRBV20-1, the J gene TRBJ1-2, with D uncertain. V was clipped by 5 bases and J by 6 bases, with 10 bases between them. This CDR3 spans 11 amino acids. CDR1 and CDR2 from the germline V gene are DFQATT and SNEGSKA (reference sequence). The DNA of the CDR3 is TGCAGTGCTCCCGGACGCAATGGCTACACCTTC. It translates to CSAPGRNGYTF.

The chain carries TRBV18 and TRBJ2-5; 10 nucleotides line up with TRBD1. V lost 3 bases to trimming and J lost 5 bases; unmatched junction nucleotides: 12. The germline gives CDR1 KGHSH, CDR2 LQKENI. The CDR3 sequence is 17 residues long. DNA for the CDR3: TGTGCCAGCTCACCTATACTACGGGACAGGGGAGGGGAGACCCAGTACTTC. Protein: CASSPILRDRGGETQYF.

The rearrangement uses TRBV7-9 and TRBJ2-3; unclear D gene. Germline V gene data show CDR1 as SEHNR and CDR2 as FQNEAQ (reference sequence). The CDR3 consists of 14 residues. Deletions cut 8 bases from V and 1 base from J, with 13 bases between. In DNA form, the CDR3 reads TGTGCCAGCCTATTGAGACTTCGCACAGATACGCAGTATTTT. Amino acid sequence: CASLLRLRTDTQYF.

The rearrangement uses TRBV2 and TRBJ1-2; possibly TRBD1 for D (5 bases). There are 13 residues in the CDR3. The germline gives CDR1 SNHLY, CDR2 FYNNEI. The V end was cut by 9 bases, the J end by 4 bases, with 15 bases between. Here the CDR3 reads CARSPSGGYGYTF. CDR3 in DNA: TGTGCCAGATCCCCTTCCGGGGGCTATGGCTACACCTTC.

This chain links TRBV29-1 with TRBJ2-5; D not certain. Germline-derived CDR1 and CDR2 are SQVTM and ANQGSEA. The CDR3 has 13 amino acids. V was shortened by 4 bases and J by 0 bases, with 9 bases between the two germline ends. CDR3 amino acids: CSVGASYQETQYF. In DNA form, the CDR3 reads TGCAGCGTTGGGGCTTCGTACCAAGAGACCCAGTACTTC.

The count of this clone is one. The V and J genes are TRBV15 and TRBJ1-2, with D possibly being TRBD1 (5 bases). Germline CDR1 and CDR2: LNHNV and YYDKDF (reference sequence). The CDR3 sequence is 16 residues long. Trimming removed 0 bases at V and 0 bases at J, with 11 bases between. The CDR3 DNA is TGTGCCACCAGCAGAGATAGGCAGGGACCTAACTATGGCTACACCTTC. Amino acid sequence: CATSRDRQGPNYGYTF.

Here the CDR3 DNA reads TGTGCCAGCAGCTCTTGGCTAGCGGGAGAAGGTACGCAGTATTTT. Its translation is CASSSWLAGEGTQYF. The V and J genes are TRBV7-9 and TRBJ2-3; 10 bases match TRBD2. The CDR3 spans 15 residues. The germline gives CDR1 SEHNR, CDR2 FQNEAQ (reference sequence). V lost 4 bases to trimming and J lost 8 bases; unmatched junction nucleotides: 9.

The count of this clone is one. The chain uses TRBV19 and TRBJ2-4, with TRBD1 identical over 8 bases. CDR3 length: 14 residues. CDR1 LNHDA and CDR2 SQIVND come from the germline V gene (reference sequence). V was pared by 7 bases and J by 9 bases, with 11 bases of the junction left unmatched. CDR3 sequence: CASKGTGGGGIQYF. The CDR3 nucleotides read TGTGCCAGTAAAGGGACAGGTGGAGGTGGCATTCAGTACTTC.

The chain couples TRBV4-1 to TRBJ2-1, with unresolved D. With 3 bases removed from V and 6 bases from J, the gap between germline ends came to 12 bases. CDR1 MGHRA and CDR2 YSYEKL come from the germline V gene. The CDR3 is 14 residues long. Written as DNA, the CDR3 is TGCGCCAGCAGCCACCCCCCGGTGACCAATGAGCAGTTCTTC. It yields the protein CASSHPPVTNEQFF.

CDR3 DNA: TGTGCCAGCAGCCGGGGACCGGGATCTGGAAACACCATATATTTT. Protein product: CASSRGPGSGNTIYF. This sequence joins TRBV5-4 and TRBJ1-3, with D perhaps TRBD1 (5 bases). V lost 4 bases, J lost 1 base, and 12 bases lay in between. CDR1 SGHNT and CDR2 YYREEE come from the germline V gene (reference sequence). The CDR3 is 15 amino acids.

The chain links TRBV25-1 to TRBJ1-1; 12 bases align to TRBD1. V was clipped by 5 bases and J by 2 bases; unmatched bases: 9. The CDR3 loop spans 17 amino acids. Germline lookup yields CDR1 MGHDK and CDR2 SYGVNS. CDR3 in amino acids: CASSSHGTGGRNTEAFF. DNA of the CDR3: TGTGCCAGCAGTTCCCACGGGACAGGGGGCCGAAACACTGAAGCTTTCTTT.

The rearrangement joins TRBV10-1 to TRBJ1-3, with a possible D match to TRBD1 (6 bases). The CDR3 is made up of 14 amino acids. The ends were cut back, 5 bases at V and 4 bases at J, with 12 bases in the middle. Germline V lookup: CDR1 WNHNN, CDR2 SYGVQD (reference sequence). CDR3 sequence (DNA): TGCGCCAGCAGTTCGCCTGGGACAGGAAACACCATATATTTT. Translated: CASSSPGTGNTIYF.

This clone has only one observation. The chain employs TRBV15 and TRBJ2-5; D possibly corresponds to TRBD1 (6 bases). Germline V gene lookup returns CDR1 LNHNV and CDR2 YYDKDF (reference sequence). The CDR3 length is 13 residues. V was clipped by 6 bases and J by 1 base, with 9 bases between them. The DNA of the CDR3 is TGTGCCACCAGGTTGGGGGCCCAAGAGACCCAGTACTTC. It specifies CATRLGAQETQYF.

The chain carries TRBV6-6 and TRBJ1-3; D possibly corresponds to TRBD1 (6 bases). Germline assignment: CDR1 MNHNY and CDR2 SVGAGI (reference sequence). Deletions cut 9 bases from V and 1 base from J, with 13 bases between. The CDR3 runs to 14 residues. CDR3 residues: CASRLGGSGNTIYF. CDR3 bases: TGTGCCAGTCGGCTAGGGGGTTCTGGAAACACCATATATTTT.

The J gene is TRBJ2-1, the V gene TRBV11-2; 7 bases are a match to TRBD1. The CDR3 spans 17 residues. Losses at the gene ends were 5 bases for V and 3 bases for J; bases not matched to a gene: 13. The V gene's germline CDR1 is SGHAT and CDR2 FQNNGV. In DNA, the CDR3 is TGTGCCAGCAGCCTTACCCTGAACAGGGGCGGCTACAATGAGCAGTTCTTC. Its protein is CASSLTLNRGGYNEQFF. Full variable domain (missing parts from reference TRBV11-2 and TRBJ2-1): EAGVAQSPRYKIIEKRQSVAFWCNPISGHATLYWYQQILGQGPKLLIQFQNNGVVDDSQLPKDRFSAERLKGVDSTLKIQPAKLEDSAVYLCASSLTLNRGGYNEQFFGPGTRLTVL.

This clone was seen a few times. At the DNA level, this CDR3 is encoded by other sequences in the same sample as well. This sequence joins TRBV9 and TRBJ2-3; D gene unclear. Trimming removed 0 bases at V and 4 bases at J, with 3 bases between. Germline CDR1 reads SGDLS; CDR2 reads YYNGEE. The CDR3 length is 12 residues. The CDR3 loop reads CASSVASDTQYF. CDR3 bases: TGTGCCAGCAGCGTAGCTTCAGATACGCAGTATTTT.

The CDR3 region is CSVASTSGNTIYF. As DNA, the CDR3 is TGCAGCGTCGCGTCGACCTCTGGAAACACCATATATTTT. V usage is TRBV29-1 and J usage is TRBJ1-3; D unresolved. Trimming pared 6 bases from V and 0 bases from J, leaving 9 bases between. Germline CDR1 is SQVTM and CDR2 is ANQGSEA. The CDR3 contains 13 residues.

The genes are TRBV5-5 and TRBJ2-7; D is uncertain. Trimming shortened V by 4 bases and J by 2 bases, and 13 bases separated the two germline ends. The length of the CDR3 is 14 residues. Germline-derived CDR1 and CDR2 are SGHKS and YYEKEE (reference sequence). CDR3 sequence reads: CASSPTGQAYEQYF. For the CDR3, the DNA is TGTGCCAGCAGCCCTACCGGTCAGGCCTACGAGCAGTACTTC.

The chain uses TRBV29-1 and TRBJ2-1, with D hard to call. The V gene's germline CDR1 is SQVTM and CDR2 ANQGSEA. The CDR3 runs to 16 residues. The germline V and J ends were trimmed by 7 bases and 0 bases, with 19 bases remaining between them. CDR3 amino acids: CSGCDGVPSSYNEQFF. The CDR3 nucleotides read TGCAGCGGATGCGACGGCGTCCCGAGCTCCTACAATGAGCAGTTCTTC.

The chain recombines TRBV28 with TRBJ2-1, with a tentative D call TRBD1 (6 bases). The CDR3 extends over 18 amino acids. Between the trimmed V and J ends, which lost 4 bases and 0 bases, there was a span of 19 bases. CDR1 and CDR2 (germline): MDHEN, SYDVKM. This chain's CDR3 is CASSSENRVGSSYNEQFF. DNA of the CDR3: TGTGCCAGCAGTTCAGAAAACAGGGTTGGGAGCTCCTACAATGAGCAGTTCTTC.

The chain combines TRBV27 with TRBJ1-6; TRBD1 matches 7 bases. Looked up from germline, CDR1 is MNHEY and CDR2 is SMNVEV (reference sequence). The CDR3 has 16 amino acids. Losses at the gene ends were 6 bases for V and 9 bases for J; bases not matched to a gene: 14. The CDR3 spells CASRRVGTARGSPLHF. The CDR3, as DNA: TGTGCCAGCAGGAGAGTGGGGACAGCCAGAGGTTCACCCCTCCACTTT.

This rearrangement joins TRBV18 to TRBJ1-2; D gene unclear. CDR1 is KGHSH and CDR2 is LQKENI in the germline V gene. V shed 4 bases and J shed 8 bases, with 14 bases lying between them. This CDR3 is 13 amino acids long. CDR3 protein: CASSRGALEGYTF. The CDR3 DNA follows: TGTGCCAGCTCACGCGGAGCTTTAGAGGGCTACACCTTC.

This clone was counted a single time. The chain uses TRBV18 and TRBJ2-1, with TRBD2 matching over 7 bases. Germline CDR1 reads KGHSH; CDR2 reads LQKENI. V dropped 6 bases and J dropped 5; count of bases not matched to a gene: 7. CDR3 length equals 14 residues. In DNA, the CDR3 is TGTGCCAGCTCCCTCCTAGCGGTCGACAATGAGCAGTTCTTC. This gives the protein CASSLLAVDNEQFF.

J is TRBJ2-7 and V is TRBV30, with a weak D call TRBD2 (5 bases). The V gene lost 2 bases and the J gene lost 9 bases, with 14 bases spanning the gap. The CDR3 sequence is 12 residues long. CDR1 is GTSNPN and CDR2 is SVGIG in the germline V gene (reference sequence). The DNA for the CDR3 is TGTGCCTGGAGTCCTTTCGGGATTGGGCAGTACTTC. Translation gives CAWSPFGIGQYF.